These T cell receptor beta chains were read from a single sample in a study of cytomegalovirus exposure and HLA in healthy donors. TCRdb's copy holds only in-frame clones and misses some; the assay was immunoSEQ multiplex PCR. There are about 60,000 clones in the sample; approximately 96% occur only once, and 0.7% to 0.95% lies in the top ten. The sample comprised PBMCs. The receptors were gathered from a young man in good health and CMV-seronegative. The conserved cysteine and the conserved F or W are not part of the CDR3 here.

J gene	V gene	CDR3 protein
TRBJ2-7	TRBV19	ASSIDLGFRGEQY
TRBJ2-1	TRBV5-8	ASSFRTSPNEQF
TRBJ1-4	TRBV29-1	SVARAANEKLF
TRBJ2-3	TRBV27	ASSTGLAGGPGTDTQY
TRBJ2-7	TRBV5-4	ASSFAGQPYEQY
TRBJ2-3	TRBV30	AWTGGDTQY
TRBJ2-1	TRBV19	ASSILAGSHLTYNEQF
TRBJ2-3	TRBV19	ASSMSSGRADTQY
.	TRBV7-9	ASSGGQGSYEQY
TRBJ2-7	TRBV11-3	ASSLGRGRSYEQY
TRBJ1-2	TRBV6-5	ASTSSGQGYGYT
TRBJ1-2	TRBV7-9	ASSLRSYGYT
TRBJ2-1	TRBV7-6	ASSLATASGSIPNEQF
TRBJ1-5	TRBV28	ASSFIGERNQPQH
TRBJ2-1	TRBV28	ASTPSGGGYNEQF
TRBJ2-7	TRBV2	ASSVGQPYEQY
TRBJ2-7	TRBV2	ASQTSGNYEQY
TRBJ1-2	TRBV28	ASSLGGWANYGYT
TRBJ2-7	TRBV9	ASSASALAYEQY
TRBJ2-7	TRBV2	ASSGGQVSSYEQY
TRBJ2-2	TRBV19	ASKPRSGSNTGELF
TRBJ2-7	TRBV15	ATSPRLAGAGEQY
TRBJ1-2	TRBV4-3	ASSHGQLGGYT
TRBJ2-7	TRBV11-2	ASSLDGLAGTSEQY
TRBJ2-1	TRBV4-1	ASSQDAGVGSNEQF
TRBJ2-2	TRBV7-9	ASSPGLAGNTGELF
TRBJ1-2	TRBV4-2	ASSHVGGTANYGYT
TRBJ1-2	TRBV30	AWSVQLYGYT
TRBJ1-4	TRBV15	ATSTQDRGGEKLF
TRBJ2-1	TRBV7-9	ASSSRTGFDNEQF
TRBJ2-1	TRBV7-2	ASSVTGGGWRNEQF
TRBJ1-5	TRBV30	AWSVGGSQPQH
TRBJ2-2	TRBV5-4	ASSLAAGRNTGELF
TRBJ2-7	TRBV7-2	ASSLEREGLYEQY
TRBJ1-2	TRBV6-1	ASSRQVPLYGYT
TRBJ2-3	TRBV7-2	ASSLGTSGRLSDTQY
TRBJ2-5	TRBV5-1	ASSHQSRGETQY